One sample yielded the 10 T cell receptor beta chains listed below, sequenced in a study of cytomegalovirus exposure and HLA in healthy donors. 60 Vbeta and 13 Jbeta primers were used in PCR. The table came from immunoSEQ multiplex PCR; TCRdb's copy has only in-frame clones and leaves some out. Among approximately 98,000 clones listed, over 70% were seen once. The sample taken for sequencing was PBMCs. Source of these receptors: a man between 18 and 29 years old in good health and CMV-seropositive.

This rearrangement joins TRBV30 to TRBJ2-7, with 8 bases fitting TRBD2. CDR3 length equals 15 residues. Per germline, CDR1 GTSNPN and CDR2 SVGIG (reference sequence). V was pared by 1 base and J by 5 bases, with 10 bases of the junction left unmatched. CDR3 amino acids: CAWSGPGGAVDEQYF. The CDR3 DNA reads TGTGCCTGGAGTGGACCCGGGGGGGCAGTCGACGAGCAGTACTTC.

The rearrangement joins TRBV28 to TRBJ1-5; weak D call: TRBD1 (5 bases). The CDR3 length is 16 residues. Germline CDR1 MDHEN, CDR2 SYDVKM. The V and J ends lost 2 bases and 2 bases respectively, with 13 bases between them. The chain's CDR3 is CASSLPITGGNQPQHF. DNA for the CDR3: TGTGCCAGCAGTTTACCGATAACAGGTGGCAATCAGCCCCAGCATTTT.

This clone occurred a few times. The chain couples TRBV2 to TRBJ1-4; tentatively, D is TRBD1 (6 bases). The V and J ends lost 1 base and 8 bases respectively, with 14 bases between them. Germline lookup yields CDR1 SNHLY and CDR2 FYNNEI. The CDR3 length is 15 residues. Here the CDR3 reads CASSEVRGSREKLFF. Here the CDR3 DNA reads TGTGCCAGCAGTGAAGTCAGGGGTTCTCGGGAAAAACTGTTTTTT.

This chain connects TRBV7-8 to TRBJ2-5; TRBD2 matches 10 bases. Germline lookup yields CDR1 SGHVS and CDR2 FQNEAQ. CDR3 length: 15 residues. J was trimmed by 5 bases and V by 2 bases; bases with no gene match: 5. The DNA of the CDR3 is TGTGCCAGCAGCTTACTAGCGGGGGCGGCGGAGACCCAGTACTTC. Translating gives CASSLLAGAAETQYF.

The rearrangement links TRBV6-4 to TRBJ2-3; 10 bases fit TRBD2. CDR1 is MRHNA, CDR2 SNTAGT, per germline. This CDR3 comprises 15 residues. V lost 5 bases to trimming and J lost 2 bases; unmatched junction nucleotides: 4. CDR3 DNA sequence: TGTGCCAGCAGTCCCAGCGGGGGGGCCACAGATACGCAGTATTTT. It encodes CASSPSGGATDTQYF.

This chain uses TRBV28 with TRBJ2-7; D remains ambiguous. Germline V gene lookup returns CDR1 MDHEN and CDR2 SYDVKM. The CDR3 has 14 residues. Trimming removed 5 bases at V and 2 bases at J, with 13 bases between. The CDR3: CASSPRSRPYEQYF. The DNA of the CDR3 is TGTGCCAGCAGTCCCCGTTCTAGACCCTACGAGCAGTACTTC. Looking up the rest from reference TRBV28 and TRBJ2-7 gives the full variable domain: DVKVTQSSRYLVKRTGEKVFLECVQDMDHENMFWYRQDPGLGLRLIYFSYDVKMKEKGDIPEGYSVSREKKERFSLILESASTNQTSMYLCASSPRSRPYEQYFGPGTRLTVT.

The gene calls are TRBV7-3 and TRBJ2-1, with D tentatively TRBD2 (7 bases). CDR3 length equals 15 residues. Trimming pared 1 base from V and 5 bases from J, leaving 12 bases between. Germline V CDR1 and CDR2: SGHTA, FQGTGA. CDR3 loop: CASSLMGGANNEQFF. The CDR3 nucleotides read TGTGCCAGCAGCTTAATGGGGGGGGCAAACAATGAGCAGTTCTTC.

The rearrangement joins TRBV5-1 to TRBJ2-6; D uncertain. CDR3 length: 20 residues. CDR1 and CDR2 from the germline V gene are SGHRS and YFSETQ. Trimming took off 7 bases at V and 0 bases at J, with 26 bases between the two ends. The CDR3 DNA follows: TGCGCCAGCCAGCCTAACTCGGGTAACGGCCCTCTCTCTGGGGCCAACGTCCTGACTTTC. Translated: CASQPNSGNGPLSGANVLTF.

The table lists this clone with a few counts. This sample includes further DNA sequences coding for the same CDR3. CDR3 sequence: CASSFGQGAEAFF. As DNA, the CDR3 is TGTGCCAGCAGTTTCGGACAGGGGGCTGAAGCTTTCTTT. This rearrangement joins TRBV27 to TRBJ1-1; 10 nucleotides agree with TRBD1. CDR1 is MNHEY, CDR2 SMNVEV, per germline (reference sequence). The CDR3 runs 13 residues. V lost 3 bases and J lost 6; bases outside the gene matches: 1.

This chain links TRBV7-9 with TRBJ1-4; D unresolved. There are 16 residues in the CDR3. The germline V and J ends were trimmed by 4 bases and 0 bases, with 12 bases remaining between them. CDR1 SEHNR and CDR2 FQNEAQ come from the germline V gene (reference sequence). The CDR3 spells CASSSWIGATNEKLFF. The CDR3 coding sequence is TGTGCCAGCAGCTCGTGGATCGGGGCAACTAATGAAAAACTGTTTTTT.